One T cell receptor (beta chain) is described in this entry. Its matching antigen is unknown. CDR1 is MNHNS and CDR2 is SASEGT in the germline V gene. V lost 2 bases to trimming and J lost 0 bases; unmatched junction nucleotides: 5. This CDR3 region has 18 residues. Here immunoSEQ multiplex PCR was the method, and the copy in TCRdb shows in-frame clones only, minus some. The table records some 34,000 clones, 85% to 90% of them present only once. The data originate from a study of T cells in narcolepsy. Study in general: Patients with NT1 or NT2 and healthy control donors were enrolled. Study observations and caveats: Comparing one patient's CSF and blood CD4+ clonotypes highlighted HCRT- and TRIB2-specific autoreactive clonotypes. No autoreactive T cell clone sequences appeared in some memory CD4+ repertoires. Healthy controls reportedly lacked the autoreactive clonotypes serially found in patients' blood.

This sequence originates from a human donor with narcolepsy. What was sequenced was CD45RA- memory CD4+ T cells from PBMCs. The rearrangement uses TRBV6-1 and TRBJ2-3; 13 bases line up with TRBD2. The CDR3 protein is CASSERGLAGTSTDTQYF. The CDR3 DNA reads TGTGCCAGCAGTGAAAGGGGACTAGCGGGGACTAGCACAGATACGCAGTATTTT.